Listed below are T cell receptor beta chains from one sample, sequenced in a study of cytomegalovirus exposure and HLA in healthy donors. The method was immunoSEQ multiplex PCR; TCRdb's version includes in-frame clones alone and lacks a portion of them. The sample records roughly 110,000 clones, about three quarters being singletons. The sequencing sample was made of PBMCs. Receptors originate from a female donor in good health and CMV-seronegative. The CDR3 runs from the conserved cysteine through the conserved F or W. A D gene is named only where the DNA matches it firmly. A row's size may be missing; if present it is once, few, many or a size class.

abundance	d_gene	v_gene	j_gene	CDR3aa	CDR3nt
few	TRBD1	TRBV19	TRBJ1-1	CASSIAPDRAKTPEAFF	TGTGCCAGTAGTATAGCTCCTGACAGGGCCAAAACACCTGAAGCTTTCTTT
-	TRBD1	TRBV2	TRBJ2-5	CASTRVGQGETQYF	TGTGCCAGCACCAGAGTGGGACAGGGGGAGACCCAGTACTTC
few	-	TRBV30	TRBJ1-1	CAWSRGQDTEAFF	TGTGCCTGGAGCAGGGGCCAGGACACTGAAGCTTTCTTT
-	TRBD1	TRBV27	TRBJ2-7	CASSPRTGIPYEQYF	TGTGCCAGCAGTCCACGGACAGGGATCCCCTACGAGCAGTACTTC
-	TRBD1	TRBV19	TRBJ2-1	CASSIATGVGNEQFF	TGTGCCAGTAGTATAGCCACAGGGGTGGGGAATGAGCAGTTCTTC
-	TRBD1	TRBV13	TRBJ2-3	CASSLGMGQHTDTQYF	TGTGCCAGCAGCTTAGGCATGGGACAGCACACAGATACGCAGTATTTT
-	TRBD2	TRBV30	TRBJ2-3	CAWSVPGLGDTQYF	TGTGCCTGGAGTGTACCAGGACTAGGAGATACGCAGTATTTT
-	-	TRBV6-1	TRBJ2-7	CASRTSRGAPGEQYF	TGTGCCAGCAGGACGTCCAGGGGGGCTCCTGGCGAGCAGTACTTC
-	-	TRBV7-2	TRBJ1-2	CASSSKSGYGYTF	TGTGCCAGCAGCTCCAAATCCGGGTATGGCTACACCTTC
-	-	TRBV6-1	TRBJ2-2	CASSETRGMNTGELFF	TGTGCCAGCAGTGAAACTCGGGGGATGAACACCGGGGAGCTGTTTTTT
-	-	TRBV6-1	TRBJ1-1	CASSEARRATEAFF	TGTGCCAGCAGTGAAGCGCGCAGGGCTACTGAAGCTTTCTTT
-	TRBD2	TRBV9	TRBJ2-3	CASSPTSGGPPDTQYF	TGTGCCAGCAGCCCCACTAGCGGGGGTCCGCCGGATACGCAGTATTTT
-	TRBD2	TRBV6-1	TRBJ2-1	CASRGGGLNEQFF	TGTGCCAGCCGCGGCGGGGGGCTGAATGAGCAGTTCTTC
-	-	TRBV27	TRBJ1-3	CASSPPRRIGSGNTIYF	TGTGCCAGCAGTCCCCCTAGACGGATCGGCTCTGGAAACACCATATATTTT
-	TRBD1	TRBV6-1	TRBJ1-5	CASSNTGDAQHF	TGTGCCAGCAGTAATACAGGGGATGCCCAGCATTTT
-	TRBD1	TRBV5-4	TRBJ1-1	CASSLANRGNTEAFF	TGTGCCAGCAGCTTAGCCAACAGGGGTAACACTGAAGCTTTCTTT
-	-	TRBV11-2	TRBJ1-3	CASSLDLGSGNTIYF	TGTGCCAGCAGCTTAGACCTCGGCTCTGGAAACACCATATATTTT
-	-	TRBV7-6	TRBJ2-1	CASSQNPGNEQFF	TGTGCCAGCAGCCAAAACCCGGGCAATGAGCAGTTCTTC